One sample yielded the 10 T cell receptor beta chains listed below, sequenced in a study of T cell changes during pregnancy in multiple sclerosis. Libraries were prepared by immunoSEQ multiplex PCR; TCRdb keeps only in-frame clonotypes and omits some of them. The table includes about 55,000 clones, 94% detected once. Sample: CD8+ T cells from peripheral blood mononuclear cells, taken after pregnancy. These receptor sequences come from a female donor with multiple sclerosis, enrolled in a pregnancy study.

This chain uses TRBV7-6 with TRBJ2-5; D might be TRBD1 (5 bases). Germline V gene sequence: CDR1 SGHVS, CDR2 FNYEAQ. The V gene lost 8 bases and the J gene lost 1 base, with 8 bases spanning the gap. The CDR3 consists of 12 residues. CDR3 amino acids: CASSRGQETQYF. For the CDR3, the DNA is TGTGCCAGCTCAAGGGGCCAAGAGACCCAGTACTTC.

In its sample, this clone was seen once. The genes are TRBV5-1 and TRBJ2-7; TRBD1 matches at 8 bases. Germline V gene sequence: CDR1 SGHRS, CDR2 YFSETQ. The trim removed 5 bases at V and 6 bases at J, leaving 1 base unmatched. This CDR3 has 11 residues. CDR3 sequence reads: CASRTGGEQYF. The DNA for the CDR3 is TGCGCCAGCAGAACAGGGGGCGAGCAGTACTTC. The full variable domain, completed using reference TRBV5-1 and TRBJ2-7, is KAGVTQTPRYLIKTRGQQVTLSCSPISGHRSVSWYQQTPGQGLQFLFEYFSETQRNKGNFPGRFSGRQFSNSRSEMNVSTLELGDSALYLCASRTGGEQYFGPGTRLTVT.

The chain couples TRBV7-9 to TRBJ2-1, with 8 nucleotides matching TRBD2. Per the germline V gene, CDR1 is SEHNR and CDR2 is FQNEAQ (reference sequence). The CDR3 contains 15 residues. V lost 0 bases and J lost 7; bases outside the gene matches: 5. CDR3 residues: CASSLAERERNEQFF. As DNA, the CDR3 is TGTGCCAGCAGCTTAGCCGAGCGGGAGAGAAATGAGCAGTTCTTC.

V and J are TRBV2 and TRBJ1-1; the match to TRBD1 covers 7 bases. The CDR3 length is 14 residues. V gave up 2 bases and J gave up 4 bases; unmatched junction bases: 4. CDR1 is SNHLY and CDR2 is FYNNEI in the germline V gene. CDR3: CASSERQGSTEAFF. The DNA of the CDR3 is TGTGCCAGCAGTGAAAGACAGGGTAGCACTGAAGCTTTCTTT.

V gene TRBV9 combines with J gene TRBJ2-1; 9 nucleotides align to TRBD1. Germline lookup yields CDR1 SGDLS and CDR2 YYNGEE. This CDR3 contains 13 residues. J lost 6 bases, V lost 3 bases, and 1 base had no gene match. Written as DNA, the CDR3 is TGTGCCAGCAGCGAGACAGGGGGCAATGAGCAGTTCTTC. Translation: CASSETGGNEQFF.

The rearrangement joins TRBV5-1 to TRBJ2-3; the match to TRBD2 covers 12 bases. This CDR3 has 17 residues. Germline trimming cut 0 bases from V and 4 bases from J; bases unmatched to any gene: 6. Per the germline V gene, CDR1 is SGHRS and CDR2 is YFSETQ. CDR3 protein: CASSLDLTSGSSDTQYF. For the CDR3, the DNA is TGCGCCAGCAGCTTGGACCTGACTAGCGGGAGCTCAGATACGCAGTATTTT.

The CDR3 region is CASSLATSTQFF. The CDR3 DNA follows: TGTGCCAGCAGCCTCGCGACTAGTACGCAGTTCTTC. The chain recombines TRBV11-2 with TRBJ2-1; D is perhaps TRBD2 (6 bases). This CDR3 region has 12 residues. The V end lost 5 bases, the J end lost 12 bases, and 14 bases lay between the germline ends. CDR1 is SGHAT and CDR2 is FQNNGV in the germline V gene.

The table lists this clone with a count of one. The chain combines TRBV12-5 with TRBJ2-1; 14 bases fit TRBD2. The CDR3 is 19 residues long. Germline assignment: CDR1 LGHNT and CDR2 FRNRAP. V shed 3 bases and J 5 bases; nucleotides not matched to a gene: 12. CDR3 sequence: CASGFPPGLAGASDNEQFF. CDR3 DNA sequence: TGTGCTAGTGGTTTTCCACCGGGACTAGCGGGAGCTTCTGACAATGAGCAGTTCTTC.

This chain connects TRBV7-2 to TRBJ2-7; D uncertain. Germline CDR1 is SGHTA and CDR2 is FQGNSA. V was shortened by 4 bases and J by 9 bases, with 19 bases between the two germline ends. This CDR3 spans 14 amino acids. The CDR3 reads CASSSRATRVGQYF. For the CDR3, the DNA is TGTGCCAGCAGCTCCCGCGCCACACGGGTCGGGCAGTACTTC.

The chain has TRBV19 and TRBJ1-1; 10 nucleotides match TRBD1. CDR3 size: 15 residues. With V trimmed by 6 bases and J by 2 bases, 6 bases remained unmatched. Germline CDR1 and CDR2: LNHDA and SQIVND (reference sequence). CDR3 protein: CASRLTGGSNTEAFF. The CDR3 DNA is TGTGCCAGTAGGTTGACAGGGGGCTCAAACACTGAAGCTTTCTTT.